A single sample gave rise to the 29 T cell receptor beta chains below, sequenced in a study of control samples from healthy donors and cancer patients. Data came from immunoSEQ multiplex PCR; TCRdb stores just in-frame clones and leaves some out. The sample records 55,000 to 90,000 clones, roughly 84% being singletons. Material for sequencing was blood. These receptors were obtained from a man in his fifties in good health.

Written as DNA, the CDR3 is TGTGCCTGGAGTACACTCAAGCAACCTAACTATGGCTACACCTTC. Translating it yields CAWSTLKQPNYGYTF. This chain joins TRBV30 and TRBJ1-2; D is ambiguous. The CDR3 has 15 amino acids. Trimming left V 2 bases short and J 0 bases short, with 13 bases between. CDR1 and CDR2 (germline): GTSNPN, SVGIG (reference sequence). Full variable domain (remainder filled in from reference TRBV30 and TRBJ1-2): SQTIHQWPATLVQPVGSPLSLECTVEGTSNPNLYWYRQAAGRGLQLLFYSVGIGQISSEVPQNLSASRPQDRQFILSSKKLLLSDSGFYLCAWSTLKQPNYGYTFGSGTRLTVV.

The chain carries TRBV7-2 and TRBJ1-2, with TRBD1 as a possible D gene (5 bases). This CDR3 is 14 amino acids long. Between the trimmed V and J ends, which lost 3 bases and 7 bases, there was a span of 15 bases. The germline V gene has CDR1 SGHTA and CDR2 FQGNSA. The CDR3 region is CASSFGTSVSGYTF. The CDR3 DNA sequence: TGTGCCAGCAGCTTCGGGACGTCCGTAAGTGGCTACACCTTC.

V gene TRBV4-3 combines with J gene TRBJ2-2, with 7 bases fitting TRBD1. Germline CDR1 is LGHNA and CDR2 is YSLEER. The CDR3 is 21 residues long. V lost 0 bases, J lost 0 bases, and 16 bases stayed unmatched. The DNA for the CDR3 is TGCGCCAGCAGCCAAGATGGCCCGGACAGGTTCTTCACCGCGAACACCGGGGAGCTGTTTTTT. Its translation is CASSQDGPDRFFTANTGELFF.

The CDR3 region has the DNA TGTGCCAGCAGCTTGGAGCGGGAGGGCCCCTATGAGCAGTTCTTC. It codes for CASSLEREGPYEQFF. The chain joins TRBV5-4 to TRBJ2-1; the match to TRBD2 covers 10 bases. Losses at the gene ends were 0 bases for V and 8 bases for J; bases not matched to a gene: 5. The CDR3 loop spans 15 amino acids. Germline V CDR1 and CDR2: SGHNT, YYREEE (reference sequence).

This clone was recorded once. The rearrangement uses TRBV10-3 and TRBJ1-1; D remains ambiguous. The CDR3 has 13 amino acids. V lost 10 bases to trimming and J lost 0 bases, with 12 bases between them. From germline, CDR1 is ENHRY and CDR2 SYGVKD. As DNA, the CDR3 is TGTGCCACCCAAGGGATTATGAACACTGAAGCTTTCTTT. Encoded protein: CATQGIMNTEAFF.

There are a few counts of this clone. V is TRBV19 and J is TRBJ2-7; 8 positions match TRBD2. The CDR3 consists of 14 residues. Germline V gene sequence: CDR1 LNHDA, CDR2 SQIVND (reference sequence). V gave up 6 bases and J gave up 2 bases; unmatched junction bases: 6. CDR3: CASSRPGRAYEQYF. The CDR3 DNA reads TGTGCCAGTAGCCGACCCGGGAGGGCCTACGAGCAGTACTTC.

V gene TRBV28 combines with J gene TRBJ1-2, with a weak D call TRBD1 (5 bases). The V end lost 1 base, the J end lost 3 bases, and 9 bases lay between the germline ends. CDR3 length: 14 residues. Germline CDR1 is MDHEN and CDR2 is SYDVKM. The CDR3 here is CASSLLGDHYGYTF. The CDR3 DNA sequence: TGTGCCAGCAGTTTATTAGGGGATCACTATGGCTACACCTTC.

The rearrangement joins TRBV18 to TRBJ1-1; no clear D gene. Trimming took 3 bases from V and 14 from J, leaving 19 bases between them. Germline V gene lookup returns CDR1 KGHSH and CDR2 LQKENI. This CDR3 region has 13 residues. The CDR3 coding sequence is TGTGCCAGCTCACCCGCATGGGGTGGAACATCCTTCTTT. Protein product: CASSPAWGGTSFF.

The chain uses TRBV11-2 and TRBJ2-7, with D possibly being TRBD2 (7 bases). The CDR3 has 13 amino acids. Trimming pared 7 bases from V and 4 bases from J, leaving 14 bases between. Germline V gives CDR1 SGHAT, CDR2 FQNNGV. The CDR3 loop reads CASTRGGTYEQYF. The CDR3, as DNA: TGTGCCAGCACAAGGGGGGGGACGTACGAGCAGTACTTC.

V and J are TRBV5-1 and TRBJ2-1; TRBD2 matches 11 bases. CDR1 is SGHRS, CDR2 YFSETQ, per germline. This CDR3 has 16 residues. The J segment lost 5 bases and the V segment lost 4 bases, leaving 8 bases of the junction unmatched. Here the CDR3 reads CASSAPLAGVHNEQFF. CDR3 DNA sequence: TGCGCCAGCAGCGCCCCACTAGCGGGGGTTCACAATGAGCAGTTCTTC.

This chain joins TRBV5-6 and TRBJ1-1, with TRBD1 as a possible D gene (6 bases). The CDR3 extends over 16 amino acids. V lost 0 bases and J lost 1, with 13 bases in between. The germline gives CDR1 SGHDT, CDR2 YYEEEE. CDR3 residues: CASSLDPGTPNTEAFF. The CDR3 nucleotides read TGTGCCAGCAGCTTGGATCCCGGGACACCGAACACTGAAGCTTTCTTT.

The V and J genes are TRBV5-6 and TRBJ2-3, with TRBD1 matching 7 bases. V lost 9 bases, J lost 6 bases, and 13 bases stayed unmatched. The germline CDR1 and CDR2 sequences are SGHDT and YYEEEE. This CDR3 contains 14 residues. The CDR3 region is CATSGQAWGDTQYF. DNA for the CDR3: TGTGCCACCTCCGGACAGGCCTGGGGCGATACGCAGTATTTT.

The chain carries TRBV25-1 and TRBJ1-2; D gene ambiguous. Trimming removed 5 bases from V and 7 bases from J, with 20 bases in between. CDR1 is MGHDK, CDR2 SYGVNS, per germline. The CDR3 spans 15 residues. This CDR3 reads CASSLRNADASGYTF. In nucleotides, the CDR3 is TGTGCCAGCAGTTTGAGGAACGCGGACGCAAGTGGCTACACCTTC.

The rearrangement joins TRBV19 to TRBJ1-1, with no clear D. This CDR3 comprises 15 residues. The germline gives CDR1 LNHDA, CDR2 SQIVND (reference sequence). Between the trimmed V and J ends, which lost 5 bases and 0 bases, there was a span of 13 bases. The CDR3 DNA reads TGTGCCAGTAGTGGGCGTGGGCAGATGAACACTGAAGCTTTCTTT. This gives the protein CASSGRGQMNTEAFF.

This rearrangement joins TRBV27 to TRBJ2-7; 15 bases align to TRBD2. Per germline, CDR1 MNHEY and CDR2 SMNVEV (reference sequence). This CDR3 region has 19 residues. Trimming removed 3 bases from V and 2 bases from J; junction bases left unmatched: 11. In DNA, the CDR3 is TGTGCCAGCAGTTTGTATACCGGGACTAGCGGGAGGTCAACCTACGAGCAGTACTTC. Translated, it gives CASSLYTGTSGRSTYEQYF.

The count of this clone is one. This chain uses TRBV6-1 with TRBJ1-5; D gene unclear. The CDR3 totals 15 residues. The V gene's germline CDR1 is MNHNS and CDR2 SASEGT. V lost 1 base and J lost 4, with 11 bases in between. The CDR3 protein is CASSEVGLGNQPQHF. The CDR3 bases are TGTGCCAGCAGTGAAGTGGGGTTGGGGAATCAGCCCCAGCATTTT.

The chain has TRBV5-1 and TRBJ2-1, with TRBD2 matching over 7 bases. The CDR3 sequence is 15 residues long. V gave up 2 bases and J gave up 3 bases; unmatched junction bases: 5. CDR1 and CDR2 from the germline V gene are SGHRS and YFSETQ. DNA for the CDR3: TGCGCCAGCAGCTTAGTCGGGGGGTTCTACAATGAGCAGTTCTTC. Its translation is CASSLVGGFYNEQFF.

J is TRBJ1-3 and V is TRBV3-1 (or the pseudogene TRBV3-2); 7 nucleotides line up with TRBD1. Germline CDR1 is LGHDT and CDR2 is YNNKEL (reference sequence). The CDR3 covers 16 residues. The ends lost 1 base at V and 2 bases at J; junction bases unmatched: 5. The CDR3 coding sequence is TGTGCCAGCAGCCAAGCCCAGGGGGTGACTGGAAACACCATATATTTT. It specifies CASSQAQGVTGNTIYF.

The genes are TRBV2 and TRBJ1-6; D ambiguous. The CDR3 consists of 11 residues. The ends were cut back, 7 bases at V and 9 bases at J, with 7 bases in the middle. Germline-derived CDR1 and CDR2 are SNHLY and FYNNEI. Here the CDR3 DNA reads TGTGCCAGCACGCTAAGTTCACCCCTCCACTTT. Translation: CASTLSSPLHF.

Details on this clone: The same CDR3 also results from other DNA sequences found in this sample. The chain links TRBV5-1 to TRBJ2-2, with 9 bases matching TRBD2. Losses at the gene ends were 0 bases for V and 0 bases for J; bases not matched to a gene: 6. Germline loops: CDR1 SGHRS, CDR2 YFSETQ. This CDR3 comprises 18 residues. The CDR3 loop reads CASSLATRGGANTGELFF. CDR3 nucleotides: TGCGCCAGCAGCTTGGCCACGCGGGGGGGTGCGAACACCGGGGAGCTGTTTTTT.

The chain carries TRBV6-5 and TRBJ2-7, with 12 bases fitting TRBD2. Trimming at V came to 2 bases and at J to 1 base, leaving 3 bases not matched to a gene. Germline CDR1 and CDR2: MNHEY and SVGAGI. The CDR3 sequence is 16 residues long. For the CDR3, the DNA is TGTGCCAGCAGTTACGGACTAGCGGGAATGTCCTACGAGCAGTACTTC. Protein product: CASSYGLAGMSYEQYF.

The chain uses TRBV30 and TRBJ1-6; 7 bases are shared with TRBD1. V lost 6 bases, J lost 6 bases, and 5 bases stayed unmatched. CDR1 is GTSNPN and CDR2 is SVGIG in the germline V gene (reference sequence). CDR3 length: 13 amino acids. The CDR3 coding sequence is TGTGCCTGCACTGGACAGGCTAATTCACCCCTCCACTTT. Its protein is CACTGQANSPLHF.

The chain links TRBV4-3 to TRBJ2-7; maybe TRBD1 (5 bases). Trimming left V 2 bases short and J 2 bases short, with 22 bases between. Per the germline V gene, CDR1 is LGHNA and CDR2 is YSLEER. The CDR3 loop spans 18 amino acids. CDR3 nucleotides: TGCGCCAGCAGCCAAACCCCTGGGAACAGGCGTAGTACCTACGAGCAGTACTTC. Translated, it gives CASSQTPGNRRSTYEQYF.

This clone was detected only a few times. The genes are TRBV5-4 and TRBJ2-7; the match to TRBD1 covers 8 bases. The germline V gene encodes CDR1 SGHNT and CDR2 YYREEE (reference sequence). CDR3 length: 15 amino acids. J was trimmed by 2 bases and V by 4 bases; bases with no gene match: 8. CDR3 loop: CASSALGQDPYEQYF. DNA of the CDR3: TGTGCCAGCAGCGCCCTGGGACAGGATCCCTACGAGCAGTACTTC.

The chain links TRBV6-5 to TRBJ1-1; D not resolved. There are 16 residues in the CDR3. Germline V gives CDR1 MNHEY, CDR2 SVGAGI. V was shortened by 0 bases and J by 0 bases, with 11 bases between the two germline ends. CDR3 region: CASSYSSVTLNTEAFF. As DNA, the CDR3 is TGTGCCAGCAGTTACTCGTCAGTAACCTTGAACACTGAAGCTTTCTTT.

The rearrangement uses TRBV7-2 and TRBJ2-2; D is unclear. CDR1 is SGHTA, CDR2 FQGNSA, per germline. V lost 1 base and J 6 bases, leaving 6 bases between the germline ends. CDR3 length: 13 residues. CDR3 nucleotides: TGTGCCAGCAGCTTAGGTCCGTCCGGGGAGCTGTTTTTT. It translates to CASSLGPSGELFF.

The V gene is TRBV12-5, the J gene TRBJ2-5; D is uncertain. There are 14 residues in the CDR3. Germline V gene sequence: CDR1 LGHNT, CDR2 FRNRAP. V was trimmed by 1 base and J by 0 bases, leaving 6 bases between them. In DNA form, the CDR3 reads TGTGCTAGTGGTTTGGGCACGTACCAAGAGACCCAGTACTTC. Translated, it gives CASGLGTYQETQYF.

This rearrangement joins TRBV5-1 to TRBJ2-5, with D unclear. The germline CDR1 and CDR2 sequences are SGHRS and YFSETQ. The V end was cut by 4 bases, the J end by 0 bases, with 10 bases between. The CDR3 totals 14 residues. CDR3 sequence: CASSLGRNQETQYF. The CDR3 DNA sequence: TGCGCCAGCAGCCTAGGACGGAACCAAGAGACCCAGTACTTC.

This clone was detected only once. The chain joins TRBV19 to TRBJ1-1, with unresolved D. The germline V gene encodes CDR1 LNHDA and CDR2 SQIVND (reference sequence). Trimming took off 3 bases at V and 4 bases at J, with 9 bases between the two ends. The CDR3 totals 13 residues. The chain's CDR3 is CASSIAVSTEAFF. CDR3 in DNA: TGTGCCAGTAGTATCGCGGTTAGCACTGAAGCTTTCTTT.